The 10 T cell receptor beta chains given below trace back to one sample, sequenced in a study of T cells in Graves' hyperthyroidism and ophthalmopathy. RNA transcripts were the template for amplifying TCR beta CDR3 regions. The HTBI primer set drove a first-round RT-PCR of the TCR CDR3. TCRdb processed the multiplex PCR reads anew with MiXCR; each CDR3 protein has one entry. The profile shows a few hundred thousand distinct CDR3 sequences, approximately 44% of them singletons. Sequencing used peripheral blood or thyroid tissue (not recorded which). Receptor source: an adult woman with Graves' disease, either hyperthyroidism or ophthalmopathy (not recorded which).

This clonotype was observed a handful of times. The chain links TRBV27 to TRBJ2-5; 8 nucleotides agree with TRBD1. With V trimmed by 0 bases and J by 4 bases, 10 bases remained unmatched. The CDR3 is 17 amino acids. The V gene's germline CDR1 is MNHEY and CDR2 SMNVEV (reference sequence). The CDR3 DNA reads TGTGCCAGCAGTTTATCGACGGTTACAGGGGGAAGAGAGACCCAGTACTTC. Translation gives CASSLSTVTGGRETQYF.

This clonotype was counted a few times. The genes are TRBV30 and TRBJ2-7; no firm D call. Germline CDR1 GTSNPN, CDR2 SVGIG (reference sequence). The CDR3 runs to 11 residues. Trimming stripped 1 base from V and 4 bases from J, with 5 bases between. The CDR3, as DNA: TGTGCCTGGAGTGCAAATTACGAGCAGTACTTC. Protein: CAWSANYEQYF.

In its sample, this clonotype was seen a few times. The V and J genes are TRBV30 and TRBJ2-7, with TRBD1 as a possible D gene (5 bases). Germline V lookup: CDR1 GTSNPN, CDR2 SVGIG (reference sequence). The CDR3 runs to 11 residues. Trimming removed 2 bases from V and 7 bases from J, with 9 bases in between. In DNA, the CDR3 is TGTGCCTGGAGTAACAAGGGGGAGCAGTACTTC. It specifies CAWSNKGEQYF.

This clonotype was recorded at least ten times. V and J are TRBV7-9 and TRBJ2-6; no firm D call. There are 19 residues in the CDR3. Trimming removed 1 base from V and 0 bases from J, with 16 bases in between. Germline V gene data show CDR1 as SEHNR and CDR2 as FQNEAQ (reference sequence). The CDR3 DNA follows: TGTGCCAGCAGCTTAGACCGTTGGAGACCTTTCTCTGGGGCCAACGTCCTGACTTTC. Translated, it gives CASSLDRWRPFSGANVLTF.

The rearrangement joins TRBV20-1 to TRBJ2-5, with D perhaps matching TRBD1 (6 bases). Germline CDR1 and CDR2: DFQATT and SNEGSKA (reference sequence). The V end lost 8 bases, the J end lost 12 bases, and 22 bases lay between the germline ends. The CDR3 spans 12 residues. Here the CDR3 DNA reads TGCAGTCCCAGGGACACGAATCCGGACGAGTACTTC. This encodes CSPRDTNPDEYF.

The V gene is TRBV7-9, the J gene TRBJ2-5; TRBD2 agrees at 7 bases. V dropped 7 bases and J dropped 0; count of bases not matched to a gene: 14. This CDR3 has 17 residues. The V gene's germline CDR1 is SEHNR and CDR2 FQNEAQ (reference sequence). CDR3 in amino acids: CASTSTGEAGHQETQYF. The CDR3 nucleotides read TGTGCCAGCACCTCAACTGGAGAAGCGGGGCACCAAGAGACCCAGTACTTC.

The J gene is TRBJ2-7, the V gene TRBV5-1; D gene unclear. The CDR3 covers 13 residues. The V and J ends lost 1 base and 5 bases respectively, with 10 bases between them. Germline V gene lookup returns CDR1 SGHRS and CDR2 YFSETQ. The CDR3 DNA reads as TGCGCCAGCAGCTTGAACCGGGTTCACGAGCAGTACTTC. It translates to CASSLNRVHEQYF.

This clonotype has ten or more counts. The chain recombines TRBV9 with TRBJ2-2; 15 nucleotides line up with TRBD2. V was clipped by 5 bases and J by 6 bases; unmatched bases: 2. Germline V gene lookup returns CDR1 SGDLS and CDR2 YYNGEE. The CDR3 runs to 15 residues. Here the CDR3 reads CASRGLAGGSGELFF. CDR3 nucleotide sequence: TGTGCCAGCAGGGGACTAGCGGGAGGATCCGGGGAGCTGTTTTTT.

J is TRBJ2-7 and V is TRBV15; D may match TRBD1 or TRBD2 (5 bases each). The germline gives CDR1 LNHNV, CDR2 YYDKDF (reference sequence). There are 14 residues in the CDR3. V lost 1 base and J lost 5, with 12 bases in between. The CDR3 bases are TGTGCCACCAGCAGAGGCACGGGGCACCACGAGCAGTACTTC. Amino acid sequence: CATSRGTGHHEQYF.

The rearrangement uses TRBV7-2 and TRBJ2-5; tentatively, D is TRBD2 (5 bases). This CDR3 is 15 amino acids long. V gave up 1 base and J gave up 2 bases, with 11 bases separating them. CDR1 and CDR2 from the germline V gene are SGHTA and FQGNSA. The chain's CDR3 is CASSLGAETQETQYF. CDR3 nucleotides: TGTGCCAGCAGCTTAGGAGCGGAAACACAAGAGACCCAGTACTTC.